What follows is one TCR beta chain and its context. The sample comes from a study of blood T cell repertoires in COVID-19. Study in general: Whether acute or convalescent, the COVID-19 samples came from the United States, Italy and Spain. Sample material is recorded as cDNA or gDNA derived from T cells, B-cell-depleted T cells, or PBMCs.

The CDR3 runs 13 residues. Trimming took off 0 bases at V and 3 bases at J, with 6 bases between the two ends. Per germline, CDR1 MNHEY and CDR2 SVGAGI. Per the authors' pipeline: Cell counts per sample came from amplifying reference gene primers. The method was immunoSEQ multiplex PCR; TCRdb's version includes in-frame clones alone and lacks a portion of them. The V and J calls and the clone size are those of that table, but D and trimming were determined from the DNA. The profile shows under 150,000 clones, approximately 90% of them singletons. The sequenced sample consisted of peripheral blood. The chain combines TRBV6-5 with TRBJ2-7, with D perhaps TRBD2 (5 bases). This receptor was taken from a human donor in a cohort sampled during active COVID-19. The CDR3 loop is CASSYSGNYEQYF. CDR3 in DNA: TGTGCCAGCAGTTACTCCGGGAACTACGAGCAGTACTTC.